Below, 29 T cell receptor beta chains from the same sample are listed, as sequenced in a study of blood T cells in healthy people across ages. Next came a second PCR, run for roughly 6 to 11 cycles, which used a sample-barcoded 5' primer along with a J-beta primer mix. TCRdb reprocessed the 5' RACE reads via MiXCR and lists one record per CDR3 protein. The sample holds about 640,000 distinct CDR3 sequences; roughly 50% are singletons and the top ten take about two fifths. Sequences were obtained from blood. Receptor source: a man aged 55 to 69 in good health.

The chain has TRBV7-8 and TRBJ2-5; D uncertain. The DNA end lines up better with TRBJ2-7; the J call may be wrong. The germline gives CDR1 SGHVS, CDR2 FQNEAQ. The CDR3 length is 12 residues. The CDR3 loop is CASSILSYEQYF. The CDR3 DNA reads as TGTGCCAGCAGCATTCTCTCCTACGAGCAGTACTTC.

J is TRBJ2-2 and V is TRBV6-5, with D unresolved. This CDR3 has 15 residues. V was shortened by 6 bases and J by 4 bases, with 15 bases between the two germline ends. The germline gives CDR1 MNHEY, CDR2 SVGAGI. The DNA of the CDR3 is TGTGCCAGCAGCCCCGCTGGCGCGAGCACCGGGGAGCTGTTTTTT. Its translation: CASSPAGASTGELFF.

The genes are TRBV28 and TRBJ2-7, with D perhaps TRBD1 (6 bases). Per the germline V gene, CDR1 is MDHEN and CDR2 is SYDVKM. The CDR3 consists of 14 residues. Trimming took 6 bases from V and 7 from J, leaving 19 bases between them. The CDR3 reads CASRTGSAQGEQYV. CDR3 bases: TGTGCCAGCAGGACCGGGTCAGCTCAGGGGGAGCAGTACGTC.

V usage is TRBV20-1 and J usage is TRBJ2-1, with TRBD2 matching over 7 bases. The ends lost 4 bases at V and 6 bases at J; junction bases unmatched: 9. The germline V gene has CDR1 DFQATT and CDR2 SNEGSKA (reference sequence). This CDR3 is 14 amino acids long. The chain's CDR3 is CSAISGLGLNEQFF. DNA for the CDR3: TGCAGTGCTATATCAGGACTAGGACTCAATGAGCAGTTCTTC.

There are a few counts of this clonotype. CDR3 region: CASSPTEGYGYTF. CDR3 coding DNA: TGTGCCAGCTCACCGACAGAGGGCTATGGCTACACCTTC. The J gene is TRBJ1-2, the V gene TRBV18; maybe TRBD1 (5 bases). V lost 3 bases and J lost 4, with 9 bases in between. There are 13 residues in the CDR3. Germline CDR1 KGHSH, CDR2 LQKENI.

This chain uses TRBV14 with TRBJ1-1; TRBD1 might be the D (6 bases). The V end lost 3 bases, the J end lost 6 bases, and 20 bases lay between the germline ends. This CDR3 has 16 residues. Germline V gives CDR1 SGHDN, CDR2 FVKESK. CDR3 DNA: TGTGCCAGCAGCCAGGTCAGGGGAATGGCATCCCCTGAAGCTTTCTTT. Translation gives CASSQVRGMASPEAFF.

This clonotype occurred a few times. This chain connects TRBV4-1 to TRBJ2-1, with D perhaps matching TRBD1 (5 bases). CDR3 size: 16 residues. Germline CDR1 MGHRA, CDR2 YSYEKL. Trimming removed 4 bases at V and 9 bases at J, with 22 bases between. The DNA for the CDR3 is TGCGCCAGCAGCCGGCAAAGAACAGGAGTGGGTGGTGAGCAGTTCTTC. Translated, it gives CASSRQRTGVGGEQFF.

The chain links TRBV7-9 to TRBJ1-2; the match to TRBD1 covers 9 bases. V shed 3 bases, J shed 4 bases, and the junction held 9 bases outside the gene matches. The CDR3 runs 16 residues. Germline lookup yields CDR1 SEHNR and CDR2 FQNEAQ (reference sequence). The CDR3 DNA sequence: TGTGCCAGCAGCTTCCTCGGACAGGGGCGTAGCTATGGCTACACCTTC. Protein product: CASSFLGQGRSYGYTF.

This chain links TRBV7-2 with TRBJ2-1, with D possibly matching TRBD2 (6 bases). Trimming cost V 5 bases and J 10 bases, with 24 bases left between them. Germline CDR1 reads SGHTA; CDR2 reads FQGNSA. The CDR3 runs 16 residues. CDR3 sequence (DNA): TGTGCCAGCAGCCTAAGATTCGACTGGCCGGGGGTGGAGCAGTTCTTC. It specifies CASSLRFDWPGVEQFF.

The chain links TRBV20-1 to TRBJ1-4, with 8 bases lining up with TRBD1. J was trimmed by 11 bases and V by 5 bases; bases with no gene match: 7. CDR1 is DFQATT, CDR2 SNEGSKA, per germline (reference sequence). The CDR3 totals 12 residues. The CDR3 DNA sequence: TGCAGTGCTCGGACAGGGATGGATAAACTGTTTTTT. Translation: CSARTGMDKLFF.

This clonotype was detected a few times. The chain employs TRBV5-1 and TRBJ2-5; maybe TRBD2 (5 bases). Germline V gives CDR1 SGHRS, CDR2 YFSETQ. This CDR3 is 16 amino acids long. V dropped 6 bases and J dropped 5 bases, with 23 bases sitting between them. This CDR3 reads CASTAMDSARTETQYF. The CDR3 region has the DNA TGCGCCAGCACCGCGATGGACTCGGCCCGCACGGAGACCCAGTACTTC.

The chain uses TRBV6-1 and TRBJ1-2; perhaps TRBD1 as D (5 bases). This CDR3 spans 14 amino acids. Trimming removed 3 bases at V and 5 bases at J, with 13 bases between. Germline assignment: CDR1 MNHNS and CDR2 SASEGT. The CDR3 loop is CASSETELPYGYTF. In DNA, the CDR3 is TGTGCCAGCAGTGAGACAGAGCTACCTTATGGCTACACCTTC.

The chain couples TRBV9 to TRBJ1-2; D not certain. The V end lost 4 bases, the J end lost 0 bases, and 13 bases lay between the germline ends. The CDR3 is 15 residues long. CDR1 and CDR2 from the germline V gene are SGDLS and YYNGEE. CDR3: CASSPGSGSNYGYTF. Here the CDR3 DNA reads TGTGCCAGCAGCCCGGGGTCAGGTTCTAACTATGGCTACACCTTC.

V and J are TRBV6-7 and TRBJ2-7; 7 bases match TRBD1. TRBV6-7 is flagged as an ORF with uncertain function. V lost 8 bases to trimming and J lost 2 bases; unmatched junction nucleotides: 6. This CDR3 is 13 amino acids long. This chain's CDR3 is CASDWGQTYEQYF. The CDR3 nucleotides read TGTGCCAGCGACTGGGGACAGACCTACGAGCAGTACTTC.

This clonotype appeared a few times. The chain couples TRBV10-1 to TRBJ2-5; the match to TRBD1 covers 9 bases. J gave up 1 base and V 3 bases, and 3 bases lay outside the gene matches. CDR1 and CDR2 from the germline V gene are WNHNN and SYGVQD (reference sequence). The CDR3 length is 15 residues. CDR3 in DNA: TGCGCCAGCAGTGAACGGACAGGGGCCCAAGAGACCCAGTACTTC. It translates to CASSERTGAQETQYF.

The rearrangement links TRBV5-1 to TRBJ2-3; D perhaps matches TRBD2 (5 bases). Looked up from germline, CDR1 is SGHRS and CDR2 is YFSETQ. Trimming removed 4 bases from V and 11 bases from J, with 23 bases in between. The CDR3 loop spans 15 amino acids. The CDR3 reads CASSPDRRTSGGQYF. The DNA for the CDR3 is TGCGCCAGCAGCCCGGACCGACGTACTAGTGGTGGGCAGTATTTT.

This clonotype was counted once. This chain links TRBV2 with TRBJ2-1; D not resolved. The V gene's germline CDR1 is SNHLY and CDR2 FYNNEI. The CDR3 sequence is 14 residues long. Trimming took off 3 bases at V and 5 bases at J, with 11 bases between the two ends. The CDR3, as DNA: TGTGCCAGCAGTGAGCGAGTGGGCCACAATGAGCAGTTCTTC. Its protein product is CASSERVGHNEQFF.

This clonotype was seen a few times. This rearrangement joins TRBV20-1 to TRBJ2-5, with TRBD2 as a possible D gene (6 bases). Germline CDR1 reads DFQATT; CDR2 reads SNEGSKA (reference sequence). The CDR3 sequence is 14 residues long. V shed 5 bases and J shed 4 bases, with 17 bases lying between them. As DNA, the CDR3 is TGCAGTGCTCCTAAACGACTAGGGGCAGAGACCCAGTACTTC. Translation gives CSAPKRLGAETQYF.

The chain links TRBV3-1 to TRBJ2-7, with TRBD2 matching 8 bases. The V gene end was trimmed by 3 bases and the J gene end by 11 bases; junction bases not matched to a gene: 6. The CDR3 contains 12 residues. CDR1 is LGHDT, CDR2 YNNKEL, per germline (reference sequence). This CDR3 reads CASSQHPGLEYF. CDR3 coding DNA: TGTGCCAGCAGCCAGCACCCGGGACTAGAGTACTTC.

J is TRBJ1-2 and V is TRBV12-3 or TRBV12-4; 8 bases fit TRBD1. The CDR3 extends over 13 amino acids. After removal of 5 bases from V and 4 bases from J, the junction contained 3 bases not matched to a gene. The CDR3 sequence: CASSGGQGYGYTF. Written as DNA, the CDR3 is TGTGCCAGCAGTGGAGGACAGGGCTATGGCTACACCTTC.

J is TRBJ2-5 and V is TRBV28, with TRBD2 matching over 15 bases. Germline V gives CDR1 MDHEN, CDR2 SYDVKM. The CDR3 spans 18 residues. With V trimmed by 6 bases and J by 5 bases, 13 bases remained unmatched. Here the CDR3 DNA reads TGTGCCAGCAGCGGGACTAGCGGGGGGCTCCAAGCCCGGGAGACCCAGTACTTC. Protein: CASSGTSGGLQARETQYF. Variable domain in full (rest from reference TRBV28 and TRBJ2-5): DVKVTQSSRYLVKRTGEKVFLECVQDMDHENMFWYRQDPGLGLRLIYFSYDVKMKEKGDIPEGYSVSREKKERFSLILESASTNQTSMYLCASSGTSGGLQARETQYFGPGTRLLVL.

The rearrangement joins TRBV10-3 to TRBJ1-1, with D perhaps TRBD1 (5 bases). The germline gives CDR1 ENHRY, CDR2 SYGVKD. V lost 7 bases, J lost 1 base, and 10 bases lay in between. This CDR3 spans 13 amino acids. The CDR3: CAITPGQNTEAFF. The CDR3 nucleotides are TGTGCCATCACCCCCGGACAGAACACTGAAGCTTTCTTT.

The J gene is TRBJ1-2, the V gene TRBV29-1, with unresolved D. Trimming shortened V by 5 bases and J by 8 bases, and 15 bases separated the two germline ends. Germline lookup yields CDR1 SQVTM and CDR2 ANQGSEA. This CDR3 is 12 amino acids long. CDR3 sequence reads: CSVREGWRGYTF. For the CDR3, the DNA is TGCAGCGTTAGGGAAGGGTGGCGGGGCTACACCTTC.

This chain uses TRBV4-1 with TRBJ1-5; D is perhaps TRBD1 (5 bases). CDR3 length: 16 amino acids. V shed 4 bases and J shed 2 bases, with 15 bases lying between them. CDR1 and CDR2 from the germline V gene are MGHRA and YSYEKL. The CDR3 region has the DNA TGCGCCAGCAGCCCCGGAGCGGGCAGGGGCAATCAGCCCCAGCATTTT. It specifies CASSPGAGRGNQPQHF.

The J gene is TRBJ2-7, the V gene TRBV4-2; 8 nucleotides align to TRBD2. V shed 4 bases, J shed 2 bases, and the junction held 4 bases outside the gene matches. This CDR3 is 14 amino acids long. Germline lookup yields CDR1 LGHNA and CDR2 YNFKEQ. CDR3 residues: CASSPRGDPYEQYF. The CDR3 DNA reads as TGTGCCAGCAGCCCGCGGGGGGACCCCTACGAGCAGTACTTC.

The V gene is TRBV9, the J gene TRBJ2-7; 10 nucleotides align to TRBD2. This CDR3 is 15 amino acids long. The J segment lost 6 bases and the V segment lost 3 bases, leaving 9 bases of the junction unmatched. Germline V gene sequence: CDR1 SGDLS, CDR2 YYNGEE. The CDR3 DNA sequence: TGTGCCAGCAGCGCGACCCTAGCGGGGGCGGGCGAGCAGTACTTC. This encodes CASSATLAGAGEQYF.

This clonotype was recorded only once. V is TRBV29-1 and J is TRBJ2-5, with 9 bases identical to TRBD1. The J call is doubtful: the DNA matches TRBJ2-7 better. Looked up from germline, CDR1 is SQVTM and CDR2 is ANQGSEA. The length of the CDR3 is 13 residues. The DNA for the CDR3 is TGCAGCGCCAGGACAGGGGATGGCTACGAGCAGTACTTC. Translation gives CSARTGDGYEQYF.

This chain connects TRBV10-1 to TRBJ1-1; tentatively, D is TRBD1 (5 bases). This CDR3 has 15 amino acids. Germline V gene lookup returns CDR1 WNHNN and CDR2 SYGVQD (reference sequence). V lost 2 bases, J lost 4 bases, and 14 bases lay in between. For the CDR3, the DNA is TGCGCCAGCAGTGAGGCGGGACGCGGGGGCACTGAAGCTTTCTTT. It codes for CASSEAGRGGTEAFF.

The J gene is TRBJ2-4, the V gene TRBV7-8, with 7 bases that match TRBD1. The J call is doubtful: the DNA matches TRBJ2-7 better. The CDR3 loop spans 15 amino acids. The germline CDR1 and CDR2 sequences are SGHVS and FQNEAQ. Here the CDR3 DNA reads TGTGCCAGCAGCTCGAACCCGGGACAGTGGAACGAGCAGTACTTC. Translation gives CASSSNPGQWNEQYF.